Sequencing of this TCR beta chain was carried out in a study of T cell clonotyping in hematopoietic cell transplantation. Study-wide points: At the given depth, recipient repertoires were over 97% de novo clonotypes. Broader posttransplant TCR repertoire diversity was predicted by graft donor and pretransplant recipient Inverse Simpson Index values. After transplant, recipient diversity fell while pathologically expanded clonotypes grew through day 180.

Notes on this clone: Its antigen is undetermined.

Only in-frame clones appear in the TCRdb table, and some are missing; sequencing was by immunoSEQ multiplex PCR. The sample gives around 5,000 clones, roughly 72% of which show up once; around a quarter is in the top ten. V was shortened by 3 bases and J by 5 bases, with 14 bases between the two germline ends. Looked up from germline, CDR1 is SGHAT and CDR2 is FQNNGV. The CDR3 totals 14 residues. The source is a female patient in her forties or fifties who had an allogeneic stem cell transplant, so the T cells may come from the graft donor. Some clones in this sample may be carry-over from other donors' samples. The material was PBMCs, obtained 100 days after allogeneic stem cell transplant. The chain recombines TRBV11-2 with TRBJ2-7; D gene ambiguous. The CDR3 coding sequence is TGTGCCAGCAGCTTCTCCTGTTGGCGCCACGAGCAGTACTTC. This codes for CASSFSCWRHEQYF. The full variable domain, with the rest looked up from reference TRBV11-2 and TRBJ2-7, is EAGVAQSPRYKIIEKRQSVAFWCNPISGHATLYWYQQILGQGPKLLIQFQNNGVVDDSQLPKDRFSAERLKGVDSTLKIQPAKLEDSAVYLCASSFSCWRHEQYFGPGTRLTVT.